This entry is about one T cell receptor beta chain. The data originate from a study of blood T cell repertoires in COVID-19. Study background: COVID-19 samples, acute and convalescent, were from the United States, Italy and Spain. The analysed material was cDNA or gDNA that came from T cells, B-cell-depleted T cells, or PBMCs.

In the original workflow: Scientists estimated how many nucleated cells there were by amplifying reference gene primers. The assay was immunoSEQ multiplex PCR, and TCRdb's table has in-frame clones only and misses some. The V and J calls and clone size come from that table; D and trimming were worked out from the DNA. The sample includes hundreds of thousands of clones, about 93% seen only once; the top ten take roughly 3.3%. The CDR3 spans 15 residues. CDR1 KGHDR and CDR2 SFDVKD come from the germline V gene. V lost 3 bases, J lost 4 bases, and 12 bases lay in between. The chain has TRBV24-1 and TRBJ2-1; D may be TRBD1 (6 bases). This clonotype was obtained from a woman aged 18-30 years who had recovered from COVID-19. The sequenced material came from peripheral blood. The CDR3 reads CATSDPDSPYNEQFF. CDR3 DNA sequence: TGTGCCACCAGTGATCCGGACAGCCCATACAATGAGCAGTTCTTC.